The 21 T cell receptor beta chains given below trace back to one sample, sequenced in a study of blood T cells in healthy people across ages. Through a sample-barcoded 5' primer and a J-beta primer mix, a second PCR was run for roughly 7 to 11 cycles. TCRdb redid the calling of the 5' RACE reads with MiXCR, one entry per CDR3 protein. Of about 1.1 million distinct CDR3 sequences in the sample, under 40% were seen once. Sequenced: blood. These receptors all come from a young man in good health.

The CDR3: CASSPVGQLRSYNEQFF. The CDR3 DNA reads as TGTGCCAGCAGCCCAGTAGGGCAACTCAGGTCCTACAATGAGCAGTTCTTC. The chain is built from TRBV7-2 and TRBJ2-1, with D unresolved. The germline gives CDR1 SGHTA, CDR2 FQGNSA. The length of the CDR3 is 17 residues. V lost 5 bases, J lost 1 base, and 18 bases lay in between.

A few counts support this clonotype. The rearrangement uses TRBV6-6 and TRBJ2-7, with D perhaps matching TRBD1 (6 bases). V lost 6 bases to trimming and J lost 10 bases, with 22 bases between them. This CDR3 spans 14 amino acids. Looked up from germline, CDR1 is MNHNY and CDR2 is SVGAGI (reference sequence). CDR3 sequence (DNA): TGTGCCAGCAGGAGAGACAGGATAGGTTTCGGCCAGTACTTC. It encodes CASRRDRIGFGQYF.

In regard to this clonotype: One junction end disagrees with the germline gene, perhaps due to a read error. The gene calls are TRBV20-1 and TRBJ1-1; D call uncertain. The germline V gene has CDR1 DFQATT and CDR2 SNEGSKA (reference sequence). This CDR3 region has 13 residues. The CDR3 DNA reads TGCAGTGCCCAGGCCCGGAAGAACGCTGAAGCTTTCTTT. Protein: CSAQARKNAEAFF.

This clonotype was observed a handful of times. The rearrangement links TRBV27 to TRBJ1-2; D uncertain. This CDR3 contains 14 residues. Germline loops: CDR1 MNHEY, CDR2 SMNVEV (reference sequence). The V end lost 8 bases, the J end lost 3 bases, and 16 bases lay between the germline ends. In DNA form, the CDR3 reads TGTGCCAGCGGAGAGGCGGGCTCCTACTATGGCTACACCTTC. It codes for CASGEAGSYYGYTF.

Comment on this clonotype: Compared with germline, one end of the junction differs, possibly owing to a read error. The chain combines TRBV12-3 or TRBV12-4 with TRBJ1-5; D is undetermined. This CDR3 region has 13 residues. The CDR3, as DNA: TGTGCCAGCTCGGCAGGTAGCAGTCAGCCCCAGCATTTT. It is translated as CASSAGSSQPQHF.

This clonotype was seen ten or more times. The chain recombines TRBV6-5 with TRBJ2-5; possible D gene TRBD2, 6 bases. Germline loops: CDR1 MNHEY, CDR2 SVGAGI. V was pared by 2 bases and J by 2 bases, with 6 bases between. The CDR3 covers 13 residues. CDR3 sequence: CASSYGLQETQYF. The CDR3, as DNA: TGTGCCAGCAGTTACGGACTACAAGAGACCCAGTACTTC.

A few counts support this clonotype. The CDR3 loop reads CASSVGQLLYEQYF. The CDR3 nucleotides read TGCGCCAGCAGCGTGGGACAGCTTCTCTACGAGCAGTACTTC. The rearrangement joins TRBV5-1 to TRBJ2-7, with 7 bases aligning to TRBD1. V gave up 4 bases and J gave up 3 bases; unmatched junction bases: 7. The length of the CDR3 is 14 residues. Germline CDR1 reads SGHRS; CDR2 reads YFSETQ.

The sample holds a few counts of this clonotype. CDR3 protein: CASSTGESSYNEQFF. The CDR3 region has the DNA TGTGCCAGCAGTACAGGGGAAAGCTCCTACAATGAGCAGTTCTTC. The chain joins TRBV6-6 to TRBJ2-1; 7 bases agree with TRBD1. CDR1 is MNHNY, CDR2 SVGAGI, per germline (reference sequence). Unmatched junction bases numbered 4, after V lost 5 bases and J lost 0 bases. The CDR3 contains 15 residues.

This clonotype was detected only a few times. The V and J genes are TRBV20-1 and TRBJ2-5; 7 nucleotides line up with TRBD1. After removal of 1 base from V and 7 bases from J, the junction contained 9 bases not matched to a gene. Germline V gene lookup returns CDR1 DFQATT and CDR2 SNEGSKA (reference sequence). This CDR3 has 14 amino acids. The CDR3 region is CSARVDRVPGTQYF. The CDR3 DNA is TGCAGTGCTAGAGTTGACAGGGTCCCAGGGACCCAGTACTTC.

The chain recombines TRBV4-3 with TRBJ2-3; D remains unclear. This CDR3 has 21 amino acids. Trimming removed 1 base from V and 2 bases from J, with 28 bases in between. Germline CDR1 reads LGHNA; CDR2 reads YSLEER. Here the CDR3 DNA reads TGCGCCAGCAGCCAAGTAAAGTTGACCGCAAAAACTCTCCTATCCACAGATACGCAGTATTTT. Its protein product is CASSQVKLTAKTLLSTDTQYF.

This rearrangement joins TRBV4-1 to TRBJ1-1, with no clear D. Germline loops: CDR1 MGHRA, CDR2 YSYEKL. The CDR3 totals 11 residues. The V end lost 1 base, the J end lost 11 bases, and 8 bases lay between the germline ends. DNA of the CDR3: TGCGCCAGCAGCCAAGGTCTTGCTGCTTTCTTT. Amino acid sequence: CASSQGLAAFF.

This sequence joins TRBV6-5 and TRBJ2-2; maybe TRBD1 (8 bases). Trimming took 6 bases from V and 5 from J, leaving 19 bases between them. CDR1 and CDR2 (germline): MNHEY, SVGAGI. The CDR3 has 16 amino acids. CDR3 protein: CASSRTGGEGTGELFF. The CDR3 DNA reads as TGTGCCAGCAGCCGTACAGGGGGGGAGGGTACCGGGGAGCTGTTTTTT.

This clonotype was detected only a few times. The chain uses TRBV12-3 or TRBV12-4 and TRBJ1-6; 9 positions match TRBD1. The CDR3 is 14 amino acids. Trimming at V came to 7 bases and at J to 10 bases, leaving 8 bases not matched to a gene. The CDR3 spells CASTRQGVFSPLHF. The CDR3 DNA reads as TGTGCCAGCACCCGACAGGGGGTTTTCTCACCCCTCCACTTT.

This clonotype was recorded a few times. The chain carries TRBV11-1 and TRBJ1-2; unclear D gene. V lost 5 bases to trimming and J lost 0 bases, with 10 bases between them. This CDR3 contains 14 residues. CDR1 and CDR2 from the germline V gene are SGHAT and FQDESV (reference sequence). CDR3 in amino acids: CASSPRAPNYGYTF. The CDR3 nucleotides read TGTGCCAGCAGCCCACGGGCACCTAACTATGGCTACACCTTC.

The chain recombines TRBV4-1 with TRBJ2-1; D gene uncertain. V was cut by 1 base and J by 2 bases, with 12 bases left in between. The CDR3 spans 16 residues. Germline V lookup: CDR1 MGHRA, CDR2 YSYEKL. Written as DNA, the CDR3 is TGCGCCAGCAGCCAAGTGAAGAGTCTCCCCTACAATGAGCAGTTCTTC. It translates to CASSQVKSLPYNEQFF.

The chain carries TRBV9 and TRBJ2-5; 11 nucleotides align to TRBD2. The CDR3 totals 15 residues. Trimming cost V 4 bases and J 11 bases; bases outside gene matches: 13. The germline gives CDR1 SGDLS, CDR2 YYNGEE. Written as DNA, the CDR3 is TGTGCCAGCAGCCCTTCGACTAGCGGGGCAAATGAGCAGTACTTC. Translated: CASSPSTSGANEQYF.

This clonotype was observed a handful of times. V is TRBV28 and J is TRBJ2-1; no definite D call. The CDR3 is 14 residues long. Germline values: CDR1 MDHEN, CDR2 SYDVKM. Trimming pared 5 bases from V and 6 bases from J, leaving 14 bases between. The chain's CDR3 is CASSAPVARNEQFF. The CDR3 DNA is TGTGCCAGCAGTGCTCCGGTGGCACGCAATGAGCAGTTCTTC. Full variable domain (outside the CDR3, taken from reference TRBV28 and TRBJ2-1): DVKVTQSSRYLVKRTGEKVFLECVQDMDHENMFWYRQDPGLGLRLIYFSYDVKMKEKGDIPEGYSVSREKKERFSLILESASTNQTSMYLCASSAPVARNEQFFGPGTRLTVL.

J is TRBJ2-7 and V is TRBV5-6; D tentatively reads TRBD1 or TRBD2 (5 bases each). The V and J ends lost 1 base and 3 bases respectively, with 11 bases between them. CDR1 is SGHDT, CDR2 YYEEEE, per germline. The CDR3 is 14 residues long. The CDR3 bases are TGTGCCAGCAGCTTGCCCGGGGACGGCTACGAGCAGTACTTC. The encoded protein is CASSLPGDGYEQYF.

In its sample, this clonotype was seen a few times. One end of the junction varies from germline; a read error may be responsible. The chain has TRBV2 and TRBJ2-3, with 7 bases identical to TRBD1. In germline, CDR1 is SNHLY, CDR2 FYNNEI. This CDR3 is 15 amino acids long. This chain's CDR3 is CASKTGVSGTDAQYF. The CDR3 DNA reads as TGTGCCAGCAAAACAGGGGTCTCGGGCACAGATGCGCAGTATTTT.

The sample holds a few counts of this clonotype. V gene TRBV4-3 combines with J gene TRBJ2-5; a possible D gene is TRBD2 (6 bases). V lost 4 bases to trimming and J lost 2 bases, with 11 bases between them. CDR3 size: 14 residues. Germline-derived CDR1 and CDR2 are LGHNA and YSLEER. CDR3 residues: CASSLRLEQETQYF. In nucleotides, the CDR3 is TGCGCCAGCAGCCTTCGACTAGAGCAAGAGACCCAGTACTTC.

Concerning this clonotype itself: Since a much larger clone is just one base distant, this may be a read error. The rearrangement joins TRBV7-9 to TRBJ2-3; D not certain. The CDR3 length is 13 residues. Trimming stripped 2 bases from V and 2 bases from J, with 5 bases between. CDR1 is SEHNR and CDR2 is FQNEAQ in the germline V gene (reference sequence). In nucleotides, the CDR3 is TGTGCCAGCAGCTTAAGTATCACAGATACGCAGTATTTT. Translation gives CASSLSITDTQYF.